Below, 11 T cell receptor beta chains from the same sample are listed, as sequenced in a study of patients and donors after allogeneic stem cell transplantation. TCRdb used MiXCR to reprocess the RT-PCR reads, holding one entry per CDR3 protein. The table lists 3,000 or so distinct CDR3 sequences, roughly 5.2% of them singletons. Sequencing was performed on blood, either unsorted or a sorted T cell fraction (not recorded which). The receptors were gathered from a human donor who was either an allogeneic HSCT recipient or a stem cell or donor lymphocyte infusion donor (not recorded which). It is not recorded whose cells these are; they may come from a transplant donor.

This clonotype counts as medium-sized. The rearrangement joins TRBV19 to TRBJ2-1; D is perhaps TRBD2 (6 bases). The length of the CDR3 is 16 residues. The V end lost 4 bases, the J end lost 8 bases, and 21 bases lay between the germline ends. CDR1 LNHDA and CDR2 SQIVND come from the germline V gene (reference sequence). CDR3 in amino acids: CASSTPLAAPGHEQFF. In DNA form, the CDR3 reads TGTGCCAGTAGTACCCCCTTAGCGGCCCCAGGCCATGAGCAGTTCTTC.

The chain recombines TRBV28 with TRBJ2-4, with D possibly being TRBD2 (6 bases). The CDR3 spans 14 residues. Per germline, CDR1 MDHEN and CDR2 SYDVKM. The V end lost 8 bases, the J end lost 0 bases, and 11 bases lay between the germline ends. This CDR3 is CASGGLQAKNIQYF. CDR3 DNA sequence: TGTGCCAGCGGGGGACTCCAAGCCAAAAACATTCAGTACTTC.

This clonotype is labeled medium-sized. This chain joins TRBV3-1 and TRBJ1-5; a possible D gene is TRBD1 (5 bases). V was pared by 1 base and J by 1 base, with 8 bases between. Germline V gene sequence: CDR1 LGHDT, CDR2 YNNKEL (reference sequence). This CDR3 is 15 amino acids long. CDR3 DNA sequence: TGTGCCAGCAGCCAAGTTGGGGGGAGCAATCAGCCCCAGCATTTT. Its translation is CASSQVGGSNQPQHF.

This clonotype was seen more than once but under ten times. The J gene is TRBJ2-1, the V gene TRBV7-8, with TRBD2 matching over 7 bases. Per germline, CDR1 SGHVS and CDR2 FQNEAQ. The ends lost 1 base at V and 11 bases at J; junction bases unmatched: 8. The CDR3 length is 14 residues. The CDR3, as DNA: TGTGCCAGCAGCTTAGTCCCGGGAGGCCGAAAGCAGTTCTTC. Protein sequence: CASSLVPGGRKQFF. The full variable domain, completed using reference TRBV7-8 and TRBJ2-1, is GAGVSQSPRYKVAKRGQDVALRCDPISGHVSLFWYQQALGQGPEFLTYFQNEAQLDKSGLPSDRFFAERPEGSVSTLKIQRTQQEDSAVYLCASSLVPGGRKQFFGPGTRLTVL.

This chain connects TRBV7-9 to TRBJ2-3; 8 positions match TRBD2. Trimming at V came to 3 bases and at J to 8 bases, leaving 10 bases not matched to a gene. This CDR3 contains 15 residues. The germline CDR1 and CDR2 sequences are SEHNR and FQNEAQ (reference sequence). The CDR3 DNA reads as TGTGCCAGCAGCTTCGGGGGAGCGGGAGTTGGTACGCAGTATTTT. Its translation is CASSFGGAGVGTQYF.

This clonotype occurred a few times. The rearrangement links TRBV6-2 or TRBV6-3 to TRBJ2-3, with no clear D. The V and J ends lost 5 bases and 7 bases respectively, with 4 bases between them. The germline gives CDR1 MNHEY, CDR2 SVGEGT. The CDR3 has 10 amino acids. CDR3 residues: CASSPYTQYF. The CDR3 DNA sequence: TGTGCCAGCAGTCCTTATACGCAGTATTTT.

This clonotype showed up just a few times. The CDR3: CASGPTRDLQFF. CDR3 nucleotides: TGCGCCAGCGGCCCTACTAGGGACTTGCAGTTCTTC. V usage is TRBV5-1 and J usage is TRBJ2-1; TRBD2 might be the D (6 bases). The CDR3 sequence is 12 residues long. CDR1 is SGHRS, CDR2 YFSETQ, per germline. V gave up 7 bases and J gave up 12 bases, with 17 bases separating them.

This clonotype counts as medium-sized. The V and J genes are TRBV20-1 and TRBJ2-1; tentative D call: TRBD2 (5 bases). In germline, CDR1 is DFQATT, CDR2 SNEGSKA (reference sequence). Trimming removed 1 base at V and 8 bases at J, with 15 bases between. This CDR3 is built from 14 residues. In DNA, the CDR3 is TGCAGTGCTAGAGGGGTGAGAGGGAACGATGAGCAGTTCTTC. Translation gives CSARGVRGNDEQFF.

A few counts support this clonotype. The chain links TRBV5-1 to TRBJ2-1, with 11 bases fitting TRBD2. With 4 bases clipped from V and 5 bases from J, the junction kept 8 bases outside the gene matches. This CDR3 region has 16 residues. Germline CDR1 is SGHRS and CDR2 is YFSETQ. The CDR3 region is CASSGLPGLADNEQFF. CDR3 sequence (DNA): TGCGCCAGCAGCGGCCTACCGGGACTAGCGGACAATGAGCAGTTCTTC.

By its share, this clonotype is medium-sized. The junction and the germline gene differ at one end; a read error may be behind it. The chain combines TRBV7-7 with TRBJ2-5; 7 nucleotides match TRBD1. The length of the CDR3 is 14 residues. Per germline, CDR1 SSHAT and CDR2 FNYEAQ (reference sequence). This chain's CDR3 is CASSQDRIRETQYF. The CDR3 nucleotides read TGTGCTAGCAGCCAGGACAGGATCCGGGAGACCCAGTACTTC.

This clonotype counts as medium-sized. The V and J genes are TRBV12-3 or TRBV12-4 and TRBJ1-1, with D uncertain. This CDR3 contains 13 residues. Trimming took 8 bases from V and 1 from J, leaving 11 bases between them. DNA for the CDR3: TGTGCCAGCCAAAGGGCGGCGAACACTGAAGCTTTCTTT. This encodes CASQRAANTEAFF.